A single sample is the source of the 21 T cell receptor beta chains below, sequenced in a study of blood T cell repertoires in COVID-19. TCRdb keeps only in-frame clones here, not all; method: immunoSEQ multiplex PCR. This table holds over 300,000 clones, around 85% found once. Sequencing was carried out using peripheral blood. The source is a human donor in a cohort sampled during active COVID-19.

This clone was seen only once. This rearrangement joins TRBV6-5 to TRBJ1-1, with a tentative D call TRBD1 (5 bases). Trimming pared 6 bases from V and 8 bases from J, leaving 10 bases between. The CDR3 extends over 11 amino acids. CDR1 MNHEY and CDR2 SVGAGI come from the germline V gene. CDR3: CASRGDSEAFF. In DNA form, the CDR3 reads TGTGCCAGCAGGGGGGACTCCGAAGCTTTCTTT.

This chain links TRBV6-5 with TRBJ2-5; 10 bases are a match to TRBD2. The germline gives CDR1 MNHEY, CDR2 SVGAGI. The CDR3 runs 15 residues. V lost 6 bases to trimming and J lost 7 bases; unmatched junction nucleotides: 11. The CDR3 is CASRLAGTSVGTQYF. The CDR3 DNA is TGTGCCAGCAGACTCGCCGGGACTAGCGTTGGGACCCAGTACTTC.

The rearrangement uses TRBV5-1 and TRBJ1-2; D gene unclear. V shed 4 bases and J shed 3 bases, with 16 bases lying between them. Germline values: CDR1 SGHRS, CDR2 YFSETQ. The CDR3 consists of 15 residues. The CDR3 here is CASSPREDADYGYTF. CDR3 in DNA: TGCGCCAGCAGCCCTAGGGAGGATGCCGACTATGGCTACACCTTC.

The chain joins TRBV6-5 to TRBJ1-2; the match to TRBD1 covers 10 bases. Germline CDR1 and CDR2: MNHEY and SVGAGI. The V segment lost 4 bases and the J segment 6 bases; nucleotides outside the gene matches: 5. This CDR3 contains 14 residues. Written as DNA, the CDR3 is TGTGCCAGCAGTTCGACAGGGGGCGTACATGGCTACACCTTC. It specifies CASSSTGGVHGYTF.

The V call is TRBV3-1 (or the pseudogene TRBV3-2), the J call TRBJ1-3; the match to TRBD1 covers 9 bases. Germline assignment: CDR1 LGHDT and CDR2 YNNKEL (reference sequence). With V trimmed by 4 bases and J by 7 bases, 11 bases remained unmatched. The CDR3 is 16 residues long. DNA for the CDR3: TGTGCCAGCAGCCGGACAGGGGCGAGGGTTTGGAACACCATATATTTT. Protein sequence: CASSRTGARVWNTIYF.

V gene TRBV7-8 combines with J gene TRBJ2-3, with 8 nucleotides matching TRBD2. The V segment lost 5 bases and the J segment 0 bases; nucleotides outside the gene matches: 4. The germline CDR1 and CDR2 sequences are SGHVS and FQNEAQ. The CDR3 has 15 amino acids. The CDR3 DNA is TGTGCCAGCAGCATACTAGCGGCTAGCACAGATACGCAGTATTTT. It specifies CASSILAASTDTQYF.

The gene calls are TRBV14 and TRBJ2-2; D is unclear. The CDR3 totals 16 residues. CDR1 and CDR2 from the germline V gene are SGHDN and FVKESK. Trimming stripped 4 bases from V and 0 bases from J, with 12 bases between. The CDR3 sequence is CASSLYGRSNTGELFF. CDR3 in DNA: TGTGCCAGCAGCCTATATGGCAGATCGAACACCGGGGAGCTGTTTTTT.

This clone was picked up one time. V gene TRBV28 combines with J gene TRBJ1-2, with 11 bases that match TRBD1. J lost 8 bases, V lost 10 bases, and 12 bases had no gene match. This CDR3 has 14 residues. Per germline, CDR1 MDHEN and CDR2 SYDVKM. Here the CDR3 DNA reads TGTGCCACCTACGCTCCGGGACAGGGGGAGGGCTACACCTTC. It specifies CATYAPGQGEGYTF.

The V call is TRBV7-9, the J call TRBJ2-3; D possibly corresponds to TRBD2 (6 bases). The V and J ends lost 8 bases and 6 bases respectively, with 9 bases between them. Germline values: CDR1 SEHNR, CDR2 FQNEAQ (reference sequence). The CDR3 covers 11 residues. The CDR3 sequence is CASSRGDTQYF. The CDR3 nucleotides are TGTGCCAGCTCCCGGGGGGATACGCAGTATTTT.

The rearrangement joins TRBV10-3 to TRBJ1-3; tentatively, D is TRBD1 (6 bases). From germline, CDR1 is ENHRY and CDR2 SYGVKD. The CDR3 extends over 16 amino acids. V shed 4 bases and J shed 0 bases, with 13 bases lying between them. The CDR3 DNA is TGTGCCATCAGTGTTCGGGGGGCGAACTCTGGAAACACCATATATTTT. As protein: CAISVRGANSGNTIYF.

This clone has only one observation. V gene TRBV6-5 combines with J gene TRBJ1-1, with 8 bases that match TRBD1. The J segment lost 5 bases and the V segment lost 6 bases, leaving 8 bases of the junction unmatched. From germline, CDR1 is MNHEY and CDR2 SVGAGI. This CDR3 is built from 14 residues. CDR3 sequence (DNA): TGTGCCAGCAGAAGGACAGGGAGAGGGACTGAAGCTTTCTTT. Protein sequence: CASRRTGRGTEAFF.

The chain joins TRBV5-1 to TRBJ1-1; 9 bases line up with TRBD1. The ends lost 4 bases at V and 5 bases at J; junction bases unmatched: 9. CDR3 size: 15 residues. Germline loops: CDR1 SGHRS, CDR2 YFSETQ. The CDR3 nucleotides read TGCGCCAGCAGCCCGAGGACAGGGGAGAAGACTGAAGCTTTCTTT. Its protein is CASSPRTGEKTEAFF. Combining the CDR3 with reference TRBV5-1 and TRBJ1-1 gives the whole variable domain KAGVTQTPRYLIKTRGQQVTLSCSPISGHRSVSWYQQTPGQGLQFLFEYFSETQRNKGNFPGRFSGRQFSNSRSEMNVSTLELGDSALYLCASSPRTGEKTEAFFGQGTRLTVV.

This chain uses TRBV5-6 with TRBJ1-6, with 10 bases aligning to TRBD1. Looked up from germline, CDR1 is SGHDT and CDR2 is YYEEEE. The CDR3 sequence is 15 residues long. V gave up 2 bases and J gave up 5 bases; unmatched junction bases: 1. The CDR3 DNA reads TGTGCCAGCAGCTTTGGGACAGGGGATAATTCACCCCTCCACTTT. It translates to CASSFGTGDNSPLHF.

This clone was seen only a few times. The V call is TRBV6-4, the J call TRBJ1-2, with a tentative D call TRBD1 (5 bases). From germline, CDR1 is MRHNA and CDR2 SNTAGT. CDR3 size: 14 residues. V lost 0 bases and J lost 4, with 9 bases in between. CDR3 loop: CASSDSTGGYGYTF. The CDR3 region has the DNA TGTGCCAGCAGTGACTCGACGGGGGGCTATGGCTACACCTTC.

This clone was observed a few times. The chain is built from TRBV5-4 and TRBJ1-2; possibly TRBD1 for D (6 bases). Trimming took 6 bases from V and 0 from J, leaving 12 bases between them. The CDR3 sequence is 14 residues long. The V gene's germline CDR1 is SGHNT and CDR2 YYREEE (reference sequence). CDR3 amino acids: CASNSDRSNYGYTF. The CDR3 coding sequence is TGTGCCAGCAACTCGGACAGATCTAACTATGGCTACACCTTC.

The rearrangement links TRBV19 to TRBJ2-2, with 9 bases matching TRBD1. CDR3 length: 15 residues. V was pared by 7 bases and J by 1 base, with 4 bases of the junction left unmatched. CDR1 and CDR2 (germline): LNHDA, SQIVND (reference sequence). The CDR3 loop is CASKWTGVNTGELFF. The CDR3 DNA reads as TGTGCCAGTAAGTGGACAGGGGTGAACACCGGGGAGCTGTTTTTT. Full variable domain (missing parts from reference TRBV19 and TRBJ2-2): DGGITQSPKYLFRKEGQNVTLSCEQNLNHDAMYWYRQDPGQGLRLIYYSQIVNDFQKGDIAEGYSVSREKKESFPLTVTSAQKNPTAFYLCASKWTGVNTGELFFGEGSRLTVL.

The chain couples TRBV2 to TRBJ2-1; 7 bases map to TRBD2. The CDR3 runs 13 residues. CDR1 is SNHLY, CDR2 FYNNEI, per germline. The V and J ends lost 5 bases and 7 bases, in that order; junction bases with no gene match: 5. CDR3 in DNA: TGTGCCAGCAGTACTTTAGCGGGTAATGAGCAGTTCTTC. Residues: CASSTLAGNEQFF.

The chain couples TRBV7-8 to TRBJ2-5; 10 bases fit TRBD1. CDR1 is SGHVS, CDR2 FQNEAQ, per germline. The CDR3 is made up of 15 amino acids. J gave up 6 bases and V 5 bases, and 9 bases lay outside the gene matches. CDR3 DNA: TGTGCCAGCAGCCCGGGGACAGGGGTATTAAAGACCCAGTACTTC. Residues: CASSPGTGVLKTQYF.

J is TRBJ2-4 and V is TRBV9, with D uncertain. The germline CDR1 and CDR2 sequences are SGDLS and YYNGEE. The V gene lost 3 bases and the J gene lost 0 bases, with 7 bases spanning the gap. CDR3 length equals 14 residues. CDR3 sequence reads: CASSGEIAKNIQYF. The CDR3 DNA sequence: TGTGCCAGCAGCGGCGAGATAGCCAAAAACATTCAGTACTTC. The complete variable domain, with remaining parts taken from reference TRBV9 and TRBJ2-4, reads DSGVTQTPKHLITATGQRVTLRCSPRSGDLSVYWYQQSLDQGLQFLIQYYNGEERAKGNILERFSAQQFPDLHSELNLSSLELGDSALYFCASSGEIAKNIQYFGAGTRLSVL.

This chain joins TRBV11-2 and TRBJ2-6; 8 bases line up with TRBD2. Germline V gene lookup returns CDR1 SGHAT and CDR2 FQNNGV. Germline trimming cut 2 bases from V and 0 bases from J; bases unmatched to any gene: 3. There are 17 residues in the CDR3. CDR3 nucleotides: TGTGCCAGCAGCTTATCGGCGGGAGGCTCTGGGGCCAACGTCCTGACTTTC. It yields the protein CASSLSAGGSGANVLTF.

J is TRBJ2-5 and V is TRBV5-1; possibly TRBD1 for D (6 bases). The germline CDR1 and CDR2 sequences are SGHRS and YFSETQ. The germline V and J ends were trimmed by 4 bases and 4 bases, with 11 bases remaining between them. This CDR3 contains 13 residues. This CDR3 reads CASSKLTGETQYF. CDR3 nucleotides: TGCGCCAGCAGCAAACTGACAGGAGAGACCCAGTACTTC.